Given below is one TCR beta chain in context. Source study methods: Estimation of nucleated cell counts was performed using reference gene primer amplification. TCRdb keeps only in-frame clones here, not all; method: immunoSEQ multiplex PCR. V, J and clone size are those of that table, while D and trimming were read from the DNA. Found here are 120,000 or so clones, 65% to 85% of them singletons; the top ten hold roughly 5.5%. These data belong to a study of blood T cell repertoires in COVID-19. Looking at the study overall: COVID-19 samples from acute and convalescent phases originated in the United States, Italy and Spain. PBMCs, B-cell-depleted T cells, or T cells provided the cDNA or gDNA that made up the material.

CDR3 length equals 13 residues. The ends were cut back, 6 bases at V and 4 bases at J, with 12 bases in the middle. Per the germline V gene, CDR1 is MDHEN and CDR2 is SYDVKM. The source is a man older than 75 with active or convalescent COVID-19. The chain joins TRBV28 to TRBJ1-2; D call uncertain. The sample was peripheral blood. The CDR3 nucleotides read TGTGCCAGCAGCCCCCCTCGGGGCTATGGCTACACCTTC. This gives the protein CASSPPRGYGYTF.